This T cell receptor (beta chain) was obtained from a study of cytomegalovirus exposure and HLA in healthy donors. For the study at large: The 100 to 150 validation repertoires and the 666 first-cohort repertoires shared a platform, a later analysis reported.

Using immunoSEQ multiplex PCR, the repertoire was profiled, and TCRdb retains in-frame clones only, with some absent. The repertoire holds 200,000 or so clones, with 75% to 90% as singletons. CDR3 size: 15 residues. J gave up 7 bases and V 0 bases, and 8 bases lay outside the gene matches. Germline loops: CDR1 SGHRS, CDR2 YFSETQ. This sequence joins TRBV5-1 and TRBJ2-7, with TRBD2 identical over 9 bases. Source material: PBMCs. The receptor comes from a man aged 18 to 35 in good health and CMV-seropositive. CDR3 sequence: CASSLDPSGMREQYF. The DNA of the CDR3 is TGCGCCAGCAGCTTGGATCCTAGCGGGATGCGGGAGCAGTACTTC.